These T cell receptor beta chains were read from a single sample in a study of early T cells in non-severe SARS-CoV-2 infection. TCRdb used MiXCR to reprocess the 5' RACE reads, holding one entry per CDR3 protein. The sample yields under 65,000 distinct CDR3 sequences, roughly 13% seen once. The sequenced sample was whole blood, obtained at baseline. The receptors here all came from an adult who was a healthcare worker with PCR-confirmed SARS-CoV-2 infection or an uninfected control (not recorded which). Each CDR3 is given with its conserved first and last residue. The D gene is left open where the match is weak. Only some rows state a clone size, as once, few, many or a class for expanded clones.

J: TRBJ2-7; size: NA; V: TRBV12-3/TRBV12-4; D: TRBD2; DNA: TGTGCCAGCAGTTTTAGCGGGACTCGGAACGAGCAGTACTTC; CDR3: CASSFSGTRNEQYF
J: TRBJ1-4; size: few; V: TRBV20-1; D: NA; DNA: TGCAGTGCACGGATCACAACTAATGAAAAACTGTTTTTT; CDR3: CSARITTNEKLFF
J: TRBJ1-1; size: NA; V: TRBV27; D: NA; DNA: TGTGCCAGCAGTTTTGGGGGTTCTTGGACTGAAGCTTTCTTT; CDR3: CASSFGGSWTEAFF
J: TRBJ2-5; size: many; V: TRBV19; D: TRBD1; DNA: TGTGCCACAGGACAGGGGGGCCAAGAGACCCAGTACTTC; CDR3: CATGQGGQETQYF
J: TRBJ1-3; size: NA; V: TRBV5-4; D: NA; DNA: TGTGCCAGCAGCTTGACAGGGTTCTCTGGAAACACCATATATTTT; CDR3: CASSLTGFSGNTIYF
J: TRBJ1-1; size: NA; V: TRBV20-1; D: NA; DNA: TGCAGTGCTAGCAGCATCAAGAACACTGAAGCTTTCTTT; CDR3: CSASSIKNTEAFF
J: TRBJ2-7; size: medium-sized; V: TRBV20-1; D: TRBD2; DNA: TGCAGTGCTCCCGTCCCGACTAGCGGGACATACGAGCAGTACTTC; CDR3: CSAPVPTSGTYEQYF
J: TRBJ2-2; size: many; V: TRBV2; D: TRBD2; DNA: TGTGCCAGCAGTGAAACGGGACTAGCGGGACTTAACACCGGGGAGCTGTTTTTT; CDR3: CASSETGLAGLNTGELFF
J: TRBJ2-1; size: NA; V: TRBV19; D: TRBD2; DNA: TGTGCCAGTAGTATCAGCGGGAGGGCCGTGAATGAGCAGTTCTTC; CDR3: CASSISGRAVNEQFF
J: TRBJ2-3; size: NA; V: TRBV6-2/TRBV6-3; D: TRBD2; DNA: TGTGCCAGCACCCCACCCGGGAGGACCCGCGGGACAGATACGCAGTATTTT; CDR3: CASTPPGRTRGTDTQYF
J: TRBJ2-6; size: NA; V: TRBV6-5; D: NA; DNA: TGTGCCAGCAGAGGGCAGGGGAGGATTGGGGCCAACGTCCTGACTTTC; CDR3: CASRGQGRIGANVLTF
J: TRBJ2-6; size: many; V: TRBV7-6; D: NA; DNA: TGTGCCAGCAGCCTATCACAGGGCTCTGGGGCCAACGTCCTGACTTTC; CDR3: CASSLSQGSGANVLTF
J: TRBJ2-5; size: many; V: TRBV7-9; D: NA; DNA: TGTGCCAGCAGCCCCCGGGCTAGACAAGAGACCCAGTACTTC; CDR3: CASSPRARQETQYF
J: TRBJ1-2; size: NA; V: TRBV6-1; D: TRBD1; DNA: TGTGCCAGCATCCCAACCGGCTCCGACAGGGTGAATGGCTACACCTTC; CDR3: CASIPTGSDRVNGYTF
J: TRBJ2-1; size: few; V: TRBV30; D: NA; DNA: TGTGCCTGGAGTGTAATCGAGACTCTCTACAATGAGCAGTTCTTC; CDR3: CAWSVIETLYNEQFF
J: TRBJ2-5; size: many; V: TRBV7-8; D: NA; DNA: TGTGCCAGCAGCCCCCCGGAAGGGGGCCAAGAGACCCAGTACTTC; CDR3: CASSPPEGGQETQYF
J: TRBJ2-1; size: NA; V: TRBV3-1; D: NA; DNA: TGTGCCAGCAGCCAAGATTGGGGGCACAATGAGCAGTTCTTC; CDR3: CASSQDWGHNEQFF
J: TRBJ2-7; size: NA; V: TRBV7-6; D: NA; DNA: TGTGCCAGCAGCTTCGACATACTTTACGAGCAGTACTTC; CDR3: CASSFDILYEQYF
J: TRBJ1-5; size: NA; V: TRBV2; D: NA; DNA: TGTGCCAGCTCCGGGCAGGGAGGCAATCAGCCCCAGCATTTT; CDR3: CASSGQGGNQPQHF
J: TRBJ1-1; size: NA; V: TRBV7-6; D: NA; DNA: TGTGCCAGCAGCTTAGGCAGGGAAGACACTGAAGCTTTCTTT; CDR3: CASSLGREDTEAFF
J: TRBJ2-1; size: NA; V: TRBV5-5; D: NA; DNA: TGTGCCAGCAGCCCGACAGTCTCCTACAATGAGCAGTTCTTC; CDR3: CASSPTVSYNEQFF
J: TRBJ2-1; size: NA; V: TRBV6-1; D: NA; DNA: TGTGCCAGCCGTTCGGACCTGGCCTACAATGAGCAGTTCTTC; CDR3: CASRSDLAYNEQFF
J: TRBJ2-1; size: many; V: TRBV12-3/TRBV12-4; D: TRBD1; DNA: TGTGCCAGCAGTTCTCCGGGACAGGGAAGGAATGAGCAGTTCTTC; CDR3: CASSSPGQGRNEQFF
J: TRBJ1-6; size: NA; V: TRBV2; D: TRBD1; DNA: TGTGCCAGGGAAGTCAGGACAGGGGACTCACCCCTCCACTTT; CDR3: CAREVRTGDSPLHF
J: TRBJ1-1; size: NA; V: TRBV7-8; D: NA; DNA: TGTGCCAGCCGGGGCAGGTGGTCCACTGAAGCTTTCTTT; CDR3: CASRGRWSTEAFF
J: TRBJ2-3; size: NA; V: TRBV12-3/TRBV12-4; D: TRBD2; DNA: TGTGCCAGCAGTTTCTCTAGCGGGGGCTGGGGGCCAACAAATACGCAGTATTTT; CDR3: CASSFSSGGWGPTNTQYF
J: TRBJ2-5; size: many; V: TRBV7-9; D: TRBD2; DNA: TGTGCCAGCAGCCTCGGACTAGCGGCACAAGAGACCCAGTACTTC; CDR3: CASSLGLAAQETQYF
J: TRBJ2-7; size: NA; V: TRBV5-1; D: TRBD2; DNA: TGCGCCAGCAGCTTGTCGACTAGCGGACTCTCCTACGAGCAGTACTTC; CDR3: CASSLSTSGLSYEQYF
J: TRBJ1-5; size: few; V: TRBV19; D: TRBD1; DNA: TGTGCCAGTAGTCAAACCGGACAGGGACTCCTCAATCAGCCCCAGCATTTT; CDR3: CASSQTGQGLLNQPQHF
J: TRBJ1-1; size: NA; V: TRBV11-3; D: NA; DNA: TGTGCCAGCAGCTTAGGTGGTGAAGCTTTCTTT; CDR3: CASSLGGEAFF
J: TRBJ1-2; size: NA; V: TRBV7-8; D: NA; DNA: TGTGCCAGCAGCGACCAGGGGATAGCGCGCGGCTACACCTTC; CDR3: CASSDQGIARGYTF
J: TRBJ1-1; size: few; V: TRBV7-2; D: TRBD1; DNA: TGTGCCAGCAGCGTGGACAGGGGGCGCTTAGGTGAAGCTTTCTTT; CDR3: CASSVDRGRLGEAFF
J: TRBJ1-6; size: many; V: TRBV27; D: TRBD1; DNA: TGTGCCAGCAGTCGCCGGGACAGGGTGAGGTTCTATAATTCACCCCTCCACTTT; CDR3: CASSRRDRVRFYNSPLHF
J: TRBJ2-3; size: many; V: TRBV7-2; D: NA; DNA: TGTGCCAGCAGCTTTAGCACAGATACGCAGTATTTT; CDR3: CASSFSTDTQYF
J: TRBJ1-1; size: NA; V: TRBV28; D: NA; DNA: TGTGCCAGCAGTTTCAGCCCTCCTATGAACACTGAAGCTTTCTTT; CDR3: CASSFSPPMNTEAFF
J: TRBJ2-1; size: NA; V: TRBV7-9; D: NA; DNA: TGTGCCAGCAGCTTAGTTGCGGCCTACAATGAGCAGTTCTTC; CDR3: CASSLVAAYNEQFF
J: TRBJ2-1; size: NA; V: TRBV20-1; D: NA; DNA: TGCAGTGCTAGAGATAAGGCGACGGGCGATGAGCAGTTCTTC; CDR3: CSARDKATGDEQFF
J: TRBJ2-1; size: NA; V: TRBV5-6; D: TRBD1; DNA: TGTGCCAGCAGCCTGGACAGGTTCTCCTACAATGAGCAGTTCTTC; CDR3: CASSLDRFSYNEQFF
J: TRBJ1-1; size: few; V: TRBV7-3; D: NA; DNA: TGTGCCAGCAGCTTATTCAAGAACACTGAAGCTTTCTTT; CDR3: CASSLFKNTEAFF
J: TRBJ1-4; size: many; V: TRBV5-5; D: NA; DNA: TGTGCCAGCAGCTTGACGGGGGTCACTAATGAAAAACTGTTTTTT; CDR3: CASSLTGVTNEKLFF
J: TRBJ2-2; size: few; V: TRBV6-2/TRBV6-3; D: NA; DNA: TGTGCCAGGATAGACAGGACGAACACCGGGGAGCTGTTTTTT; CDR3: CARIDRTNTGELFF
J: TRBJ2-2; size: NA; V: TRBV5-6; D: NA; DNA: TGTGCCAGCAGCTTGTCAGGGGAAGGGTTCGCCGGGGAGCTGTTTTTT; CDR3: CASSLSGEGFAGELFF
J: TRBJ2-6; size: many; V: TRBV7-2; D: NA; DNA: TGTGCCAGCAGCTTAGGAGGCTCTGGGGCCAACGTCCTGACTTTC; CDR3: CASSLGGSGANVLTF
J: TRBJ2-2; size: many; V: TRBV11-3; D: NA; DNA: TGTGCCAGCAGCTTGTACAGAAACACCGGGGAGCTGTTTTTT; CDR3: CASSLYRNTGELFF
J: TRBJ1-1; size: NA; V: TRBV30; D: NA; DNA: TGTGCCTGGAGTGTTCAGGGTTACACTGAAGCTTTCTTT; CDR3: CAWSVQGYTEAFF
J: TRBJ1-4; size: NA; V: TRBV12-3/TRBV12-4; D: NA; DNA: TGTGCCAGCAGTCGGTGGCATGAAAAACTGTTTTTT; CDR3: CASSRWHEKLFF
J: TRBJ2-2; size: many; V: TRBV24-1; D: NA; DNA: TGTGCCACCAGTGATTTGAGGCGGGGACTGGGGGAGCTGTTTTTT; CDR3: CATSDLRRGLGELFF
J: TRBJ2-1; size: few; V: TRBV11-2; D: TRBD1; DNA: TGTGCCAGCAGCGAAGACAGGGGGCGAAGGAATGAGCAGTTCTTC; CDR3: CASSEDRGRRNEQFF
J: TRBJ2-2; size: many; V: TRBV7-6; D: TRBD1; DNA: TGTGCCAGCAGCGCGACAGGGGTGAACACCGGGGAGCTGTTTTTT; CDR3: CASSATGVNTGELFF
J: TRBJ2-7; size: NA; V: TRBV29-1; D: TRBD1; DNA: TGCAGCGTTGAAGAGGGACAGAAGGGATACGAGCAGTACTTC; CDR3: CSVEEGQKGYEQYF
J: TRBJ2-5; size: once; V: TRBV20-1; D: TRBD2; DNA: TGCAGAGCCCCCGGGACTAGCGGGACGGGGGAGACCCAGTACTTC; CDR3: CRAPGTSGTGETQYF
J: TRBJ1-5; size: few; V: TRBV7-9; D: NA; DNA: TGTGCCAGCAGCTTAGCGCAGGATGGTCAGCCCCAGCATTTT; CDR3: CASSLAQDGQPQHF
J: TRBJ1-6; size: many; V: TRBV20-1; D: NA; DNA: TGCAGTGCTGGGGAGGTCAGGTCGGGAAATTCACCCCTCCACTTT; CDR3: CSAGEVRSGNSPLHF
J: TRBJ2-5; size: NA; V: TRBV4-2; D: NA; DNA: TGTGCCAGCAGCCAAGATGAGGGAGAGACCCAGTACTTC; CDR3: CASSQDEGETQYF
J: TRBJ2-3; size: many; V: TRBV20-1; D: NA; DNA: TGCAGTGCTAGAGATCAAGGGGATACGCAGTATTTT; CDR3: CSARDQGDTQYF
J: TRBJ2-7; size: few; V: TRBV10-2; D: TRBD1; DNA: TGCGCCAGTGAGACAGGGATAGGCGAGCAGTACTTC; CDR3: CASETGIGEQYF
J: TRBJ2-3; size: NA; V: TRBV27; D: NA; DNA: TGTGCCAGCAGTTCCTCCCTCCCCGATACGCAGTATTTT; CDR3: CASSSSLPDTQYF
J: TRBJ2-3; size: few; V: TRBV6-5; D: NA; DNA: TGTGCCACGACTGGTATGGAAGATACGCAGTATTTT; CDR3: CATTGMEDTQYF
J: TRBJ1-2; size: few; V: TRBV19; D: NA; DNA: TGTGCCAGTACTGGCAGGGTCCACTATGGCTACACCTTC; CDR3: CASTGRVHYGYTF